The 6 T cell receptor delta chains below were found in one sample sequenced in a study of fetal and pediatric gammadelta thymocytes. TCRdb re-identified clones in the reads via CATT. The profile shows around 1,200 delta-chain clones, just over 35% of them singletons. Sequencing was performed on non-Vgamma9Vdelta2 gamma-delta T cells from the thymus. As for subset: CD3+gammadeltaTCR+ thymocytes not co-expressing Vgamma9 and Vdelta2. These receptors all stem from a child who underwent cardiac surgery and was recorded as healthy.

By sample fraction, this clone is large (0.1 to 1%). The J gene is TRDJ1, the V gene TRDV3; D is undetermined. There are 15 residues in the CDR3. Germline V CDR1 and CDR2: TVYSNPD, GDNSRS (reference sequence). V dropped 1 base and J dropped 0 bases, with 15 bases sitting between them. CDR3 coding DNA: TGTGCCTTTAAATCCTGGATCGCGTACACCGATAAACTCATCTTT. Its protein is CAFKSWIAYTDKLIF.

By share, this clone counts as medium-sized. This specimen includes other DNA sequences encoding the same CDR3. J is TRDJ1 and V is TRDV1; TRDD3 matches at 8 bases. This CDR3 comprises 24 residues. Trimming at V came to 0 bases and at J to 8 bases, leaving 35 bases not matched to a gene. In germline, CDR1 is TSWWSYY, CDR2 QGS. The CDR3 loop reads CALGELPLGCLLTKGDTAPLKLIF. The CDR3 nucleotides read TGTGCTCTTGGGGAACTCCCGCTTGGATGTCTTCTAACAAAAGGGGATACAGCCCCTCTCAAACTCATCTTT.

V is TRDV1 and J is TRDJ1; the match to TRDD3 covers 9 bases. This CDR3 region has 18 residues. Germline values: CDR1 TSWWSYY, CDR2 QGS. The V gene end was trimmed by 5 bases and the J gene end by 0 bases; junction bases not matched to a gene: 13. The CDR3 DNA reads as TGTGCTCTTGGGCCGGGGGGGGGGATACCCCGATACACCGATAAACTCATCTTT. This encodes CALGPGGGIPRYTDKLIF.

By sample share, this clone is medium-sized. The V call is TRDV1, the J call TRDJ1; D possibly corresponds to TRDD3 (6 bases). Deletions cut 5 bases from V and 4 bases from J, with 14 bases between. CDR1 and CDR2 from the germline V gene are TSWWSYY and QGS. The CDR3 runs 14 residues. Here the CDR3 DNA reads TGTGCTCTTGGGAGCGGGGGGACGGGCGATAAACTCATCTTT. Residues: CALGSGGTGDKLIF.

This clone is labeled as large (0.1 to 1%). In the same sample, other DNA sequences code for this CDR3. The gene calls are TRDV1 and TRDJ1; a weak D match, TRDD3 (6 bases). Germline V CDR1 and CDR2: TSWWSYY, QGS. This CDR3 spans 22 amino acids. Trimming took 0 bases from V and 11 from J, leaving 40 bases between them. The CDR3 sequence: CALGELAPGLTSPWGFSWKLIF. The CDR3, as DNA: TGTGCTCTTGGGGAACTTGCGCCTGGCCTAACCTCTCCTTGGGGGTTCTCGTGGAAGCTCATCTTT.

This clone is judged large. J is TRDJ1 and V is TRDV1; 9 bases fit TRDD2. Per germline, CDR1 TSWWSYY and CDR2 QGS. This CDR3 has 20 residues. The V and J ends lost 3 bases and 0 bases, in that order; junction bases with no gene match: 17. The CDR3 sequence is CALGDDAFLRVRRYTDKLIF. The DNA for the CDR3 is TGTGCTCTTGGGGATGATGCCTTCCTACGGGTTCGGCGGTACACCGATAAACTCATCTTT.